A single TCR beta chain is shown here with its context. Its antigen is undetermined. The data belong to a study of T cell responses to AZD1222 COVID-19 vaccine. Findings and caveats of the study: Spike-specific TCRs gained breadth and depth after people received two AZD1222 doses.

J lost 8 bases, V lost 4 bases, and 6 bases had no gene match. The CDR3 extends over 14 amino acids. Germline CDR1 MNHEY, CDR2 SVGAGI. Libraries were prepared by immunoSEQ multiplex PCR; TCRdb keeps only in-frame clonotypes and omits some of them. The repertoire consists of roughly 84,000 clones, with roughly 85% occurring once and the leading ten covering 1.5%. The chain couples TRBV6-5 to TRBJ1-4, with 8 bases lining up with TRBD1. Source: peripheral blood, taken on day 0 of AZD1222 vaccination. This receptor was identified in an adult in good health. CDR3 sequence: CASSLTGAGEKLFF. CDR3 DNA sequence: TGTGCCAGCAGTTTGACAGGGGCGGGGGAAAAACTGTTTTTT.